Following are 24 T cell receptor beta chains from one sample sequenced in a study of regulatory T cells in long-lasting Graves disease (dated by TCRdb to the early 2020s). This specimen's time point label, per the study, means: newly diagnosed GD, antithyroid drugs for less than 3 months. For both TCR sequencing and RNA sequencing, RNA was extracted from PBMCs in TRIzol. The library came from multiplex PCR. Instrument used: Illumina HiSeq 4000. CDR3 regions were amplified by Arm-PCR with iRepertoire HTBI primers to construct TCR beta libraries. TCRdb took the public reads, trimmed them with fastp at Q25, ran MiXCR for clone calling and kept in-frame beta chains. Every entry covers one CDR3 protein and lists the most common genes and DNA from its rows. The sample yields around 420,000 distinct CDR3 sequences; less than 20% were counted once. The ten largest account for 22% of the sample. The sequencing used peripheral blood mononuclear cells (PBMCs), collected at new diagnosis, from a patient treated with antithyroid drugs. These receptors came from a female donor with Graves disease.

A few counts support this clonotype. DNA for the CDR3: TGTGCCAGCAGCGGTTTGACAAATAATTCACCCCTCCACTTT. Its protein is CASSGLTNNSPLHF. This chain connects TRBV9 to TRBJ1-6; unclear D gene. V was trimmed by 3 bases and J by 5 bases, leaving 9 bases between them. Germline V gene sequence: CDR1 SGDLS, CDR2 YYNGEE. The CDR3 is 14 amino acids.

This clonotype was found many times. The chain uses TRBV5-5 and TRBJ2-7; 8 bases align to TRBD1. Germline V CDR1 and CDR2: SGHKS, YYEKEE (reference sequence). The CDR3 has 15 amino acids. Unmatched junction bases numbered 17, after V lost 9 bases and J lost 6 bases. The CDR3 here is CATTPWGDRPGEQYF. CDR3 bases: TGTGCCACTACCCCATGGGGGGACAGGCCGGGCGAGCAGTACTTC.

The CDR3 protein is CASTLFSGGREETQYF. The CDR3 nucleotides read TGTGCCAGCACCCTGTTTAGCGGGGGGCGCGAAGAGACCCAGTACTTC. V gene TRBV11-2 combines with J gene TRBJ2-5; 10 bases fit TRBD2. The CDR3 runs to 16 residues. V shed 7 bases, J shed 3 bases, and the junction held 11 bases outside the gene matches. The V gene's germline CDR1 is SGHAT and CDR2 FQNNGV.

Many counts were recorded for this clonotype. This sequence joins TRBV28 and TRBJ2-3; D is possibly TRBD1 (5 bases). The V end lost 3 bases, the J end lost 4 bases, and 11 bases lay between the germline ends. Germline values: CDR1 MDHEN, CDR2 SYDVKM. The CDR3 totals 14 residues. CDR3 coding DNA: TGTGCCAGCAGTTTCCCAGGGTGGGCAGATACGCAGTATTTT. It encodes CASSFPGWADTQYF. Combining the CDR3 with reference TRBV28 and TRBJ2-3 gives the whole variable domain DVKVTQSSRYLVKRTGEKVFLECVQDMDHENMFWYRQDPGLGLRLIYFSYDVKMKEKGDIPEGYSVSREKKERFSLILESASTNQTSMYLCASSFPGWADTQYFGPGTRLTVL.

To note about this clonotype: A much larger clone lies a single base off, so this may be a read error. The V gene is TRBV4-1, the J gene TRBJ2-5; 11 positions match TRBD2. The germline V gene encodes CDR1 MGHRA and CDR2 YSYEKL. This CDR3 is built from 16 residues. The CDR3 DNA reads TGCGCCAGCGGCCAAAGTGTACTAGCGGGAGAAGAGACCCAGTACTTC. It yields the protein CASGQSVLAGEETQYF.

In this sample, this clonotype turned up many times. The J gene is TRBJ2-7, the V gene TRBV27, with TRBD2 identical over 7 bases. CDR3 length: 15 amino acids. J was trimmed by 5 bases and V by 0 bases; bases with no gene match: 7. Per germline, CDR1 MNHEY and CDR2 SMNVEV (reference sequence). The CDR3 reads CASSLSSGARNEQYF. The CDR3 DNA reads TGTGCCAGCAGTTTATCGAGCGGGGCCCGAAACGAGCAGTACTTC.

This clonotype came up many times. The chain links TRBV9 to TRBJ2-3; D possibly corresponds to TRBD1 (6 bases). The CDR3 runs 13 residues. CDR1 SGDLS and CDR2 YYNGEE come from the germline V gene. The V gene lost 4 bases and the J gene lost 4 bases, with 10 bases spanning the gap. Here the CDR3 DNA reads TGTGCCAGCAGCTCACAGGGTTCAGATACGCAGTATTTT. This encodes CASSSQGSDTQYF.

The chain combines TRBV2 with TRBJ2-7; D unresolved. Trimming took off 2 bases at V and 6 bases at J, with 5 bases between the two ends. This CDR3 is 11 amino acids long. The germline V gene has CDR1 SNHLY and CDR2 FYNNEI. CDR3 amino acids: CASSEPGEQYF. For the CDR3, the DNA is TGTGCCAGCAGTGAACCCGGCGAGCAGTACTTC.

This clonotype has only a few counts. The CDR3 loop reads CASSLAPGHAGNTIYF. As DNA, the CDR3 is TGTGCCAGCAGCTTAGCGCCGGGGCATGCTGGAAACACCATATATTTT. The V and J genes are TRBV7-2 and TRBJ1-3; tentatively, D is TRBD1 (5 bases). Germline lookup yields CDR1 SGHTA and CDR2 FQGNSA. The CDR3 sequence is 16 residues long. Trimming pared 0 bases from V and 2 bases from J, leaving 11 bases between.

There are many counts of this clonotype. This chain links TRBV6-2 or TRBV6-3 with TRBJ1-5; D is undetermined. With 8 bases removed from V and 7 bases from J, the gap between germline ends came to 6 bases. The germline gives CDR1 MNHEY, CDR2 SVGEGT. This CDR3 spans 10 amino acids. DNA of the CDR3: TGTGCCAGCGTCCGACAGCCCCAGCATTTT. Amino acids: CASVRQPQHF.

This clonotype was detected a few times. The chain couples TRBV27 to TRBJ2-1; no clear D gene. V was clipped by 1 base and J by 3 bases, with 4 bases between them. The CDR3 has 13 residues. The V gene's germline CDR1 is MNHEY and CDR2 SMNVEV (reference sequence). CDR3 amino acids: CASSLFVYNEQFF. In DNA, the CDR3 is TGTGCCAGCAGTTTATTCGTCTACAATGAGCAGTTCTTC.

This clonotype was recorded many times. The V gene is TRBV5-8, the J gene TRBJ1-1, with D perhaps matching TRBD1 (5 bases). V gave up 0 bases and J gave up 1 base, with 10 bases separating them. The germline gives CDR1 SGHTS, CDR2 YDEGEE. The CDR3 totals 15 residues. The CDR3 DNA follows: TGTGCCAGCAGCTTGGTGCAGGGATCGAACACTGAAGCTTTCTTT. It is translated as CASSLVQGSNTEAFF.

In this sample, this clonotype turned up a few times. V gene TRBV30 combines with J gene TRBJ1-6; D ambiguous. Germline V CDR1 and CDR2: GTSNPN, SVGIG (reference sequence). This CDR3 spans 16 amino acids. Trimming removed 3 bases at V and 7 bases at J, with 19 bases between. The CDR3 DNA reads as TGTGCCTGGAGGGTAAACACCGGGATTACAAATTCACCCCTCCACTTT. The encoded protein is CAWRVNTGITNSPLHF.

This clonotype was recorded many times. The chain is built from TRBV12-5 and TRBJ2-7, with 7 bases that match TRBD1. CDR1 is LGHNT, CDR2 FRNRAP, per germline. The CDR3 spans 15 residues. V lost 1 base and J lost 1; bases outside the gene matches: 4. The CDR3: CASGLGTGVSYEQYF. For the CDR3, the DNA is TGTGCTAGTGGTTTGGGGACAGGCGTTTCCTACGAGCAGTACTTC.

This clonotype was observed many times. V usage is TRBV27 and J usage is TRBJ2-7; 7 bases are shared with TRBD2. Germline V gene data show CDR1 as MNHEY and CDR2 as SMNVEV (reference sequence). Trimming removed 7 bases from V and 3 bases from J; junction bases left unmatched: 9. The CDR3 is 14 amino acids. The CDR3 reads CASTSSGEGYEQYF. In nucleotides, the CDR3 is TGTGCCAGCACTTCATCGGGGGAGGGCTACGAGCAGTACTTC.

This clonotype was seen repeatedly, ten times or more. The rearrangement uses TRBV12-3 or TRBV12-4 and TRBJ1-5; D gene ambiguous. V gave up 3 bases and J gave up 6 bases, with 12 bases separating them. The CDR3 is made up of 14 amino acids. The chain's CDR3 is CASSFPQNRQPQHF. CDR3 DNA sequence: TGTGCCAGCAGTTTTCCCCAGAACCGTCAGCCCCAGCATTTT.

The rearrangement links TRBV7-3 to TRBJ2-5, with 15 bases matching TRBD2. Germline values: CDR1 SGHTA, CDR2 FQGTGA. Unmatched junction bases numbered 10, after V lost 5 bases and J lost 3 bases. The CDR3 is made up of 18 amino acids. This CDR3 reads CASSPGTSGGPSKETQYF. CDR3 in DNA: TGTGCCAGCAGCCCAGGGACTAGCGGGGGGCCCTCTAAAGAGACCCAGTACTTC.

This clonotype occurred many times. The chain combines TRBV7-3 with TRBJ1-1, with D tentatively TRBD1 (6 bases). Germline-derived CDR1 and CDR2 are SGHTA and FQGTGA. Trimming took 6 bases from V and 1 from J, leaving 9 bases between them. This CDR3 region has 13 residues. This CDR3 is CASRKDRNTEAFF. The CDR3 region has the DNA TGTGCCAGCAGGAAGGACAGGAACACTGAAGCTTTCTTT.

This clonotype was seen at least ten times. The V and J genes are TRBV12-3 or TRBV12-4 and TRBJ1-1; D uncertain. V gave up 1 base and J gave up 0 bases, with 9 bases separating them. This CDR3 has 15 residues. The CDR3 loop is CASSLEGRLNTEAFF. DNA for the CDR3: TGTGCCAGCAGTTTAGAGGGCAGACTGAACACTGAAGCTTTCTTT.

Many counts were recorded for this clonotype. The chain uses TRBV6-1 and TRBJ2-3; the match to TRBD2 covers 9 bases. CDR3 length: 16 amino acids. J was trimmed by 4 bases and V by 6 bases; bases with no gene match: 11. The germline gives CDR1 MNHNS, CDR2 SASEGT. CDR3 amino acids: CASSKLRGGKADTQYF. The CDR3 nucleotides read TGTGCCAGCAGCAAACTGCGGGGGGGCAAGGCAGATACGCAGTATTTT.

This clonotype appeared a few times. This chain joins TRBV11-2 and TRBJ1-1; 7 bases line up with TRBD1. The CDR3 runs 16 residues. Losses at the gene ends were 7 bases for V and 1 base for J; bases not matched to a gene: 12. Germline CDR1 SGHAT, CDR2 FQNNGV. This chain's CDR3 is CASKSPGQGGNTEAFF. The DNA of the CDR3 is TGTGCCAGCAAATCTCCAGGGCAGGGGGGGAACACTGAAGCTTTCTTT.

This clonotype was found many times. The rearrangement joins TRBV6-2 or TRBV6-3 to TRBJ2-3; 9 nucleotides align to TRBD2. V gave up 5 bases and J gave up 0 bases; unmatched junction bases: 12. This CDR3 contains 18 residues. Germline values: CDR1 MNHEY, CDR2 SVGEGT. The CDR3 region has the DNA TGTGCCAGCAGTCAGAGGGCGGGGGGGCCGCTTAGCACAGATACGCAGTATTTT. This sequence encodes CASSQRAGGPLSTDTQYF.

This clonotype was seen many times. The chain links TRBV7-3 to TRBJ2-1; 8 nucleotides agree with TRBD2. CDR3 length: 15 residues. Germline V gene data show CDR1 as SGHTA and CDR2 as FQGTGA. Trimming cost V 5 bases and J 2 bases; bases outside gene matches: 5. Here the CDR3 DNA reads TGTGCCAGCAGCGTCGGGGGGGGAACCTACAATGAGCAGTTCTTC. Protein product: CASSVGGGTYNEQFF.

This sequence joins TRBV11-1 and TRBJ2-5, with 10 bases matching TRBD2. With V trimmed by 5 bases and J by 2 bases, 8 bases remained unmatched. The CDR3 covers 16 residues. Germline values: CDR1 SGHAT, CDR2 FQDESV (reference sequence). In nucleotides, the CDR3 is TGTGCCAGCAGCCCAGGGACTAGCGACCGACAAGAGACCCAGTACTTC. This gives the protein CASSPGTSDRQETQYF.